A single sample gave rise to the 11 T cell receptor beta chains below, sequenced in a study of CD8+CD57+ T cells in acquired aplastic anemia. Genomic DNA, the template, was used for profiling of the TCR beta VDJ and CDR3. MiXCR, applied by TCRdb to the reads, yields one record per CDR3 protein. Here the sample spans 65,000 or so distinct CDR3 sequences, 45% to 70% being singletons. The sequencing sample was made of sorted CD4+, CD8+, or CD8+CD57+ T cells (not recorded which) from PBMCs. The receptors here all came from a human donor in good health, serving as a control.

There are many counts of this clonotype. The chain has TRBV4-1 and TRBJ2-1; TRBD2 matches 7 bases. V shed 1 base and J 5 bases; nucleotides not matched to a gene: 8. This CDR3 has 16 amino acids. Germline CDR1 and CDR2: MGHRA and YSYEKL. This CDR3 is CASSQASGTINNEQFF. The CDR3 DNA reads TGCGCCAGCAGCCAAGCGTCCGGGACTATCAACAATGAGCAGTTCTTC.

This clonotype appeared once. V gene TRBV5-6 combines with J gene TRBJ2-3, with 7 bases aligning to TRBD1. Germline V lookup: CDR1 SGHDT, CDR2 YYEEEE. This CDR3 spans 15 amino acids. Losses at the gene ends were 4 bases for V and 0 bases for J; bases not matched to a gene: 5. CDR3 nucleotides: TGTGCCAGCAGCCTTGGACAGGCTAGCACAGATACGCAGTATTTT. It is translated as CASSLGQASTDTQYF. The complete variable domain, with remaining parts taken from reference TRBV5-6 and TRBJ2-3, reads DAGVTQSPTHLIKTRGQQVTLRCSPKSGHDTVSWYQQALGQGPQFIFQYYEEEERQRGNFPDRFSGHQFPNYSSELNVNALLLGDSALYLCASSLGQASTDTQYFGPGTRLTVL.

In this sample, this clonotype turned up once. This chain connects TRBV25-1 to TRBJ2-5; 12 bases are a match to TRBD2. V lost 5 bases to trimming and J lost 2 bases; unmatched junction nucleotides: 6. Germline lookup yields CDR1 MGHDK and CDR2 SYGVNS. The CDR3 sequence is 16 residues long. The CDR3 reads CASSSTSGGIQETQYF. The DNA for the CDR3 is TGTGCCAGCAGTTCGACTAGCGGGGGTATTCAAGAGACCCAGTACTTC.

V usage is TRBV20-1 and J usage is TRBJ1-2; 9 bases match TRBD1. V gave up 5 bases and J gave up 7 bases; unmatched junction bases: 2. The CDR3 extends over 11 amino acids. Germline CDR1 is DFQATT and CDR2 is SNEGSKA (reference sequence). CDR3 residues: CSALQGAGYTF. The CDR3 DNA follows: TGCAGTGCTCTACAGGGGGCTGGCTACACCTTC.

A single count supports this clonotype. The gene calls are TRBV11-2 and TRBJ2-7; D is perhaps TRBD2 (6 bases). The CDR3 runs to 16 residues. V was shortened by 0 bases and J by 0 bases, with 12 bases between the two germline ends. The germline V gene has CDR1 SGHAT and CDR2 FQNNGV. This CDR3 reads CASSLDPGTASYEQYF. CDR3 sequence (DNA): TGTGCCAGCAGCTTAGATCCCGGGACTGCCTCCTACGAGCAGTACTTC.

The V gene is TRBV14, the J gene TRBJ2-7; possibly TRBD2 for D (6 bases). V dropped 1 base and J dropped 0 bases, with 7 bases sitting between them. The CDR3 runs 14 residues. Germline V CDR1 and CDR2: SGHDN, FVKESK. CDR3 coding DNA: TGTGCCAGCAGCCAAGGGGACTTCTCCTACGAGCAGTACTTC. Its translation is CASSQGDFSYEQYF.

This rearrangement joins TRBV24-1 to TRBJ2-5, with 9 bases fitting TRBD1. Germline V gene data show CDR1 as KGHDR and CDR2 as SFDVKD. The ends lost 4 bases at V and 5 bases at J; junction bases unmatched: 7. The CDR3 is made up of 15 amino acids. The CDR3 DNA sequence: TGTGCCACCAGTGACCGACAGGGGGGCACGGAGACCCAGTACTTC. Its translation is CATSDRQGGTETQYF.

This clonotype was seen many times. This chain links TRBV18 with TRBJ1-1; no firm D call. Trimming took 1 base from V and 1 from J, leaving 4 bases between them. Germline CDR1 KGHSH, CDR2 LQKENI. The CDR3 has 13 residues. The CDR3: CASSPLENTEAFF. CDR3 DNA sequence: TGTGCCAGCTCACCACTTGAGAACACTGAAGCTTTCTTT.

The chain joins TRBV5-1 to TRBJ1-1; 9 bases line up with TRBD1. Trimming removed 0 bases from V and 8 bases from J; junction bases left unmatched: 8. The CDR3 is 15 residues long. Germline CDR1 SGHRS, CDR2 YFSETQ. CDR3 DNA sequence: TGCGCCAGCAGCTTGGTCGGGACAGGGAGAGGGGAAGCTTTCTTT. Translating gives CASSLVGTGRGEAFF.

This clonotype was detected many times. This chain joins TRBV5-6 and TRBJ1-2, with TRBD1 matching over 10 bases. The CDR3 loop spans 15 amino acids. Germline V gene data show CDR1 as SGHDT and CDR2 as YYEEEE. The V gene end was trimmed by 4 bases and the J gene end by 6 bases; junction bases not matched to a gene: 9. CDR3 protein: CASSHRDRGTNGYTF. CDR3 nucleotide sequence: TGTGCCAGCAGCCACCGGGACAGGGGAACTAATGGCTACACCTTC. The complete variable domain, with remaining parts taken from reference TRBV5-6 and TRBJ1-2, reads DAGVTQSPTHLIKTRGQQVTLRCSPKSGHDTVSWYQQALGQGPQFIFQYYEEEERQRGNFPDRFSGHQFPNYSSELNVNALLLGDSALYLCASSHRDRGTNGYTFGSGTRLTVV.

This clonotype was seen a few times. This chain connects TRBV5-5 to TRBJ2-5, with a possible D match to TRBD1 (6 bases). The CDR3 extends over 14 amino acids. CDR1 SGHKS and CDR2 YYEKEE come from the germline V gene (reference sequence). Trimming shortened V by 1 base and J by 7 bases, and 14 bases separated the two germline ends. The CDR3 spells CASSLSGQTGTQYF. CDR3 DNA sequence: TGTGCCAGCAGCTTGTCGGGACAAACGGGGACCCAGTACTTC.